The clone carrying this T cell receptor beta chain turned up a few times. Its target is unknown. The investigators reverse transcribed all of the isolated RNA, so they sequenced expressed TCRB transcripts. Profiling relied on immunoSEQ multiplex PCR, and the TCRdb table lists in-frame clones only, not all of them. This sample carries 640,000 or so clones, around 15% of them seen once, and the ten largest clones take about 0.02%. This sample was included in a study of beta chain features in type 1 diabetes. Findings of the study overall: Patients' naive, central memory and Treg TCRB repertoires seemed closer to one another than those of healthy donors. Moderately but significantly shorter TCRB CDR3s were found in Type 1 diabetes patients in all four CD4+ subsets. HLA influence on TCRB rearrangement stayed unresolved here.

In total, each donor contributed a single heparinised blood draw that averaged about 120 mL. The source material was naive CD4+ T cells from blood. This TCR came from a man aged 18 to 35 with type 1 diabetes.

The CDR3: CASSLDSPSSYEQYF. The CDR3 nucleotides read TGTGCCAGCAGCCTGGACTCTCCTAGCTCCTACGAGCAGTACTTC. The V gene is TRBV7-9, the J gene TRBJ2-7, with a tentative D call TRBD2 (5 bases). The germline CDR1 and CDR2 sequences are SEHNR and FQNEAQ (reference sequence). V was cut by 5 bases and J by 0 bases, with 14 bases left in between. The CDR3 is 15 amino acids.